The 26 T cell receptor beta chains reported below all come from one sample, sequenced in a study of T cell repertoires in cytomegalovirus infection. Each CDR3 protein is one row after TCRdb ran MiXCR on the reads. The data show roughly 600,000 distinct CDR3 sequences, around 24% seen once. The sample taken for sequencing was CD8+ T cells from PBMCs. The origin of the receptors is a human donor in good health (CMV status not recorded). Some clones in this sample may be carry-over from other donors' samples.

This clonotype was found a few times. This CDR3 is CASSVVAQGGNTEAFF. As DNA, the CDR3 is TGTGCCAGCAGCGTAGTTGCACAGGGGGGGAACACTGAAGCTTTCTTT. The rearrangement joins TRBV9 to TRBJ1-1; 8 positions agree with TRBD1. The CDR3 spans 16 residues. V shed 0 bases and J 1 base; nucleotides not matched to a gene: 5. Per the germline V gene, CDR1 is SGDLS and CDR2 is YYNGEE.

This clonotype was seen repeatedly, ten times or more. In DNA form, the CDR3 reads TGTGCCAGCAGCCCCGGGGGGCAGGGTCCCCCCTACAATGAGCAGTTCTTC. Translated, it gives CASSPGGQGPPYNEQFF. The V and J genes are TRBV7-6 and TRBJ2-1, with D possibly TRBD2 on 7 matching bases. Germline V lookup: CDR1 SGHVS, CDR2 FNYEAQ. This CDR3 region has 17 residues. V was trimmed by 5 bases and J by 2 bases, leaving 19 bases between them.

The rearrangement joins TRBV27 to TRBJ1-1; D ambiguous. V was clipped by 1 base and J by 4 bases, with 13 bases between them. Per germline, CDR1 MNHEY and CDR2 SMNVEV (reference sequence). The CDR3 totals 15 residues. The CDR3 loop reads CASSLFWEGGTEAFF. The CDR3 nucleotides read TGTGCCAGCAGTTTATTTTGGGAGGGAGGCACTGAAGCTTTCTTT.

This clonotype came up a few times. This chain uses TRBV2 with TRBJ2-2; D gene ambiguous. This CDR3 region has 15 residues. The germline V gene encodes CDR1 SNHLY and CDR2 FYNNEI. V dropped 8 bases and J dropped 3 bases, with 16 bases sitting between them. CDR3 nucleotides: TGTGCCAGCCTTAGGGCAGTGTGGGACACCGGGGAGCTGTTTTTT. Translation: CASLRAVWDTGELFF.

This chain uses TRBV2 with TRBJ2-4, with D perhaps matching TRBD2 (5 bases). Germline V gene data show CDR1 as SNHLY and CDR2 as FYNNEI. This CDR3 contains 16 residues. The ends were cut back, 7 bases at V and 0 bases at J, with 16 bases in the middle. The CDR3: CASTTRTPEAKNIQYF. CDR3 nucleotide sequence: TGTGCCAGCACGACAAGGACTCCCGAAGCCAAAAACATTCAGTACTTC.

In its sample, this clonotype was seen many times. The CDR3 is CASSRPGPITPLHF. For the CDR3, the DNA is TGTGCCAGCAGCCGCCCGGGACCTATTACACCCCTCCACTTT. The rearrangement links TRBV7-9 to TRBJ1-6, with D perhaps TRBD1 (5 bases). V shed 5 bases and J shed 11 bases, with 16 bases lying between them. The CDR3 consists of 14 residues. Germline CDR1 reads SEHNR; CDR2 reads FQNEAQ (reference sequence). Full variable domain (remainder filled in from reference TRBV7-9 and TRBJ1-6): DTGVSQNPRHKITKRGQNVTFRCDPISEHNRLYWYRQTLGQGPEFLTYFQNEAQLEKSRLLSDRFSAERPKGSFSTLEIQRTEQGDSAMYLCASSRPGPITPLHFGNGTRLTVT.

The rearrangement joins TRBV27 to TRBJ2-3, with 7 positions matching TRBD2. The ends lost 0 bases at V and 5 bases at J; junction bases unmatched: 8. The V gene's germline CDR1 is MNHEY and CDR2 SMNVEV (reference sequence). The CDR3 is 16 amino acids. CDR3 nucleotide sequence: TGTGCCAGCAGTTTATCAATAGCGGGTGATTTAGATACGCAGTATTTT. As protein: CASSLSIAGDLDTQYF.

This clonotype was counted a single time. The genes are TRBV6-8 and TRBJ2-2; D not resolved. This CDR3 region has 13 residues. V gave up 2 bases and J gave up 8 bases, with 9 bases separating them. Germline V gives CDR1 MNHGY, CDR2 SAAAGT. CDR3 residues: CASSYADQGELFF. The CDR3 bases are TGTGCCAGCAGTTACGCGGACCAGGGGGAGCTGTTTTTT.

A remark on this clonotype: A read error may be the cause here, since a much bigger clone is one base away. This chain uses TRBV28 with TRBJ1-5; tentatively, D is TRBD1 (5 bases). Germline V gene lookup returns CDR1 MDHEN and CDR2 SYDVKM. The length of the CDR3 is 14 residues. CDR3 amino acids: CASTLDVGRQSQHF. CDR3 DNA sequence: TGTGCCAGCACCCTTGACGTGGGACGTCAGTCCCAGCATTTT.

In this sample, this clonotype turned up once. CDR3 loop: CASSYVPGPNSPLHF. The CDR3 DNA reads as TGTGCCAGCAGTTACGTCCCGGGGCCAAATTCACCCCTCCACTTT. This chain links TRBV6-1 with TRBJ1-6; tentative D call: TRBD1 (5 bases). Trimming left V 5 bases short and J 7 bases short, with 15 bases between. The germline gives CDR1 MNHNS, CDR2 SASEGT. This CDR3 contains 15 residues.

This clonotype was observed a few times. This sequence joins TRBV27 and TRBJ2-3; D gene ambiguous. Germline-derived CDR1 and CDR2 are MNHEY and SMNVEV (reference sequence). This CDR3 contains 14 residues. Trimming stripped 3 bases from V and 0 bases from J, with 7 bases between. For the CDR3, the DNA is TGTGCCAGCAGTTTGTGGTCTAGCACAGATACGCAGTATTTT. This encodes CASSLWSSTDTQYF.

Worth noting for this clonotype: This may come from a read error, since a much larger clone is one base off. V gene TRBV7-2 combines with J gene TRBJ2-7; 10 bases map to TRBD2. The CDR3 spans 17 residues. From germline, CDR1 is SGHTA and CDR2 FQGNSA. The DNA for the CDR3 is TGTGCCAGCAGCTTAGTGGCTAGCGGGGGCCGCGGGTACGGGCAGTACGTC. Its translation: CASSLVASGGRGYGQYV.

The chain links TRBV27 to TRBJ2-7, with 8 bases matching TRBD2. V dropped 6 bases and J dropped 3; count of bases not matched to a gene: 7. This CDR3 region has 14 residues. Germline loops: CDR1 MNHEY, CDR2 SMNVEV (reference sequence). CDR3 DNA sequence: TGTGCCAGCAGCTCCCGGGGGGGGCTCTACGAGCAGTACGTC. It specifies CASSSRGGLYEQYV.

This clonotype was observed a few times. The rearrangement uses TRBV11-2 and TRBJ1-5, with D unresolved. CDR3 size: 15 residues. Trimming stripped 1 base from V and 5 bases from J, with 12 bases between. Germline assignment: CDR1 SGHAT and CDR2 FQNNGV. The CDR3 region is CASSLVGRGDQPQHF. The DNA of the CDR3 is TGTGCCAGCAGCTTAGTAGGTCGGGGAGATCAGCCCCAGCATTTT. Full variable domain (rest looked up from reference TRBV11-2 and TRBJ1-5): EAGVAQSPRYKIIEKRQSVAFWCNPISGHATLYWYQQILGQGPKLLIQFQNNGVVDDSQLPKDRFSAERLKGVDSTLKIQPAKLEDSAVYLCASSLVGRGDQPQHFGDGTRLSIL.

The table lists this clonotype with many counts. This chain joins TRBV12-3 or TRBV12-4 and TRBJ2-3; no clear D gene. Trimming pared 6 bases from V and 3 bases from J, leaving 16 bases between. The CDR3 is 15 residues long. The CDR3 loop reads CASSPPVADTDTQYF. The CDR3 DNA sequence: TGTGCCAGCAGCCCCCCCGTGGCGGATACAGATACGCAGTATTTT.

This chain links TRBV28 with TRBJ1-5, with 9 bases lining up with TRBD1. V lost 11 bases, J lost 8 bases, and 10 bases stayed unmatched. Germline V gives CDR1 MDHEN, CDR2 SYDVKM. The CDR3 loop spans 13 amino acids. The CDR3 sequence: CAGRDRDRKPQHF. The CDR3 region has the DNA TGTGCCGGCCGGGACAGGGACCGTAAGCCCCAGCATTTT.

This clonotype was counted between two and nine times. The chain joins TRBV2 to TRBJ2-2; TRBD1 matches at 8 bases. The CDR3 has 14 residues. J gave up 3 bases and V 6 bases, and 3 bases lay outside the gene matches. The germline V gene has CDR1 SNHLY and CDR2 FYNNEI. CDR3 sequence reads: CASREGQDTGELFF. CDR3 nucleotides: TGTGCCAGCAGGGAGGGACAGGACACCGGGGAGCTGTTTTTT.

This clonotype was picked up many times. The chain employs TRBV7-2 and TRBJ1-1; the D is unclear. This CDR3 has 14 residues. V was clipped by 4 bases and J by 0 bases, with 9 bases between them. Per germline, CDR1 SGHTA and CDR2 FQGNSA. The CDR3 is CASSWNRMNTEAFF. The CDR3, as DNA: TGTGCCAGCAGCTGGAACCGAATGAACACTGAAGCTTTCTTT.

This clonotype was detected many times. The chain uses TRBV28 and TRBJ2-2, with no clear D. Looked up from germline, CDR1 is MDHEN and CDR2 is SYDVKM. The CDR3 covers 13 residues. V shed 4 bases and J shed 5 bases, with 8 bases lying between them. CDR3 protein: CASSSRETGELFF. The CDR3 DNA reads TGTGCCAGCAGTTCTAGAGAGACCGGGGAGCTGTTTTTT.

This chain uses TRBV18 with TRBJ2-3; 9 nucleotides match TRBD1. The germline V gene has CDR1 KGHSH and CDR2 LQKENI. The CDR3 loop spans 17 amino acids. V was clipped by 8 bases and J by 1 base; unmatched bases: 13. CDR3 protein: CASPGQGGLGRTDTQYF. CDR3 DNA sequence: TGTGCCAGCCCGGGACAGGGAGGGCTAGGACGCACAGATACGCAGTATTTT.

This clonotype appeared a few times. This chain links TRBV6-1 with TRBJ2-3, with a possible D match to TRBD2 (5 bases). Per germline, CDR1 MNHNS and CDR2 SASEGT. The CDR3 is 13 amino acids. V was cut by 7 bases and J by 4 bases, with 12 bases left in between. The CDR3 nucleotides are TGTGCCAGCAAATACCGAGGGTCAGATACGCAGTATTTT. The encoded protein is CASKYRGSDTQYF.

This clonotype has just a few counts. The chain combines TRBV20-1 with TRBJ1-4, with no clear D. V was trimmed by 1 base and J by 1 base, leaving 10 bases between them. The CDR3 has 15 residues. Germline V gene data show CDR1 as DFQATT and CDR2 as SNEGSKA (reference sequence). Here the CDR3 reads CSARVSRGTNEKLFF. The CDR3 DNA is TGCAGTGCTAGAGTCAGTAGAGGAACTAATGAAAAACTGTTTTTT.

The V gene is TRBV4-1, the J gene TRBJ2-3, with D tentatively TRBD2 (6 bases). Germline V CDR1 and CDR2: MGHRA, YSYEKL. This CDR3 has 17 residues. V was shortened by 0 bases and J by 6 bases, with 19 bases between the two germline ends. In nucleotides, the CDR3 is TGCGCCAGCAGCCAAGATGGCGGGACCCCGGATTGGGATACGCAGTATTTT. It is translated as CASSQDGGTPDWDTQYF.

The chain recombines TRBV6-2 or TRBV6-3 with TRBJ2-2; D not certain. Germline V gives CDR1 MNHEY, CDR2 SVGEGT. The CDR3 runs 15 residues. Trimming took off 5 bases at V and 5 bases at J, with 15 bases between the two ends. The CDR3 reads CASSHNGVATGELFF. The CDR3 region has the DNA TGTGCCAGCAGTCACAATGGGGTGGCAACCGGGGAGCTGTTTTTT.

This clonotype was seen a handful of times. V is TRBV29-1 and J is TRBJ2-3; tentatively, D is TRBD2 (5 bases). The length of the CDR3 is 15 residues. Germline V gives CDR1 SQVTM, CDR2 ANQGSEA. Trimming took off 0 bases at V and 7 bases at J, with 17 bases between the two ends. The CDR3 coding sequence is TGCAGCGTTGAAGATGCGGTCCGGACTGACAATACGCAGTATTTT. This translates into CSVEDAVRTDNTQYF.

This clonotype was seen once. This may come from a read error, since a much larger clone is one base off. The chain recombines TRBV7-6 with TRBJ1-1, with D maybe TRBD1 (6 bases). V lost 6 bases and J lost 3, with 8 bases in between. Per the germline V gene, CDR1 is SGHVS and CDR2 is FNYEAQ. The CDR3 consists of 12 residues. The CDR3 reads CASRSGDTEAFF. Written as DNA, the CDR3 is TGTGCCAGCAGGTCAGGGGACACTGAAGCTTTCTTT.